This is a list of T cell receptor beta chains from one sample in a study of blood T cell repertoires in COVID-19. Sequencing used immunoSEQ multiplex PCR; TCRdb keeps in-frame clones, though not all of them. The sample carries 160,000 or so clones, more than 80% recorded once. Material: peripheral blood. These receptors were obtained from a human donor in a cohort sampled during active COVID-19. Both conserved end residues are part of each CDR3. A D gene is named only where the DNA matches it firmly. Some rows mark clone size as missing; the rest say once, few, many or name a class of expanded clone.

size,V,D,J,DNA,CDR3
once,TRBV27,NA,TRBJ1-1,TGTGCCAGCAGTTTTCGGGTTAGGAACACTGAAGCTTTCTTT,CASSFRVRNTEAFF
few,TRBV7-6,TRBD2,TRBJ2-1,TGTGCCAGCAGCTTAGAATCTAGCGGGAGCTCCTACAATGAGCAGTTCTTC,CASSLESSGSSYNEQFF
few,TRBV11-2,NA,TRBJ2-7,TGTGCCAGCAGCTTACCTGGGACAACAGTCGAGCAGTACTTC,CASSLPGTTVEQYF
NA,TRBV12-3/TRBV12-4,NA,TRBJ1-1,TGTGCCAGCAGAAGACAGAGGACTGAAGCTTTCTTT,CASRRQRTEAFF
NA,TRBV28,NA,TRBJ2-5,TGTGCCAGCAGTACGTCCAGGGTCGGAGAGACCCAGTACTTC,CASSTSRVGETQYF
NA,TRBV5-1,TRBD1,TRBJ1-1,TGCGCCAGCAGCGACAGGGAGAACACTGAAGCTTTCTTT,CASSDRENTEAFF
NA,TRBV6-2/TRBV6-3,TRBD2,TRBJ2-7,TGTGCCAGCAGTTACTGGTTGCGGGGGGGTCCATACGAGCAGTACTTC,CASSYWLRGGPYEQYF
NA,TRBV3-1/TRBV3-2,NA,TRBJ2-5,TGTGCCAGCAGCCAAGAACGGGGGACCCAGTACTTC,CASSQERGTQYF
once,TRBV7-9,TRBD1,TRBJ1-5,TGTGCCAGCAGCAAGGGACAGGGAGGTTATCAGCCCCAGCATTTT,CASSKGQGGYQPQHF
NA,TRBV6-2/TRBV6-3,NA,TRBJ1-5,TGTGCCAGCAGCGTATTTTTTAGGGGATTCAATCAGCCCCAGCATTTT,CASSVFFRGFNQPQHF
NA,TRBV5-5,NA,TRBJ2-5,TGTGCCAGCAGCGCGGGAAGGTACCAAGAGACCCAGTACTTC,CASSAGRYQETQYF
few,TRBV7-9,TRBD1,TRBJ2-7,TGTGCCAGCAGCCCCAGGGACAGGGGTTACTACGAGCAGTACTTC,CASSPRDRGYYEQYF
NA,TRBV24-1,NA,TRBJ2-6,TGTGCCACCAGTGACCCCAGGGGTGGGGCCAACGTCCTGACTTTC,CATSDPRGGANVLTF
NA,TRBV9,TRBD2,TRBJ2-5,TGTGCCAGCAGCGTAGGTGGGACTAGCGGAATCCAAGAGACCCAGTACTTC,CASSVGGTSGIQETQYF
NA,TRBV27,TRBD2,TRBJ2-1,TGTGCCAGCGTTAGCGGGGGAGAGCAGTTCTTC,CASVSGGEQFF
NA,TRBV4-1,TRBD2,TRBJ2-1,TGCGCCAGCAGCCAAGTGGAGTCCCTAGCGGGGGGGAATGAGCAGTTCTTC,CASSQVESLAGGNEQFF
few,TRBV5-4,TRBD1,TRBJ2-7,TGTGCCAGCACCTCACCAAGACAGGGGGGTAGCGAGCAGTACTTC,CASTSPRQGGSEQYF
NA,TRBV7-2,TRBD1,TRBJ2-7,TGTGCCAGCAGCTTAGGAAGGGGGCCCAACGAGCAGTACTTC,CASSLGRGPNEQYF
NA,TRBV3-1/TRBV3-2,TRBD1,TRBJ2-6,TGTGCCAGCAGCCCGCTGGGACAGGTGCCTGGGGCCAACGTCCTGACTTTC,CASSPLGQVPGANVLTF
once,TRBV13,TRBD2,TRBJ2-1,TGTGCCAGCAGCCAAAAAGCGGGAGCGTCCTACAATGAGCAGTTCTTC,CASSQKAGASYNEQFF
NA,TRBV5-6,NA,TRBJ1-2,TGTGCCAGCAGGGTACAGGGATTCGACTACACCTTC,CASRVQGFDYTF
NA,TRBV4-3,NA,TRBJ2-5,TGCGCCAGCAGTCCATCCGGGGGGCCGGCAGAGACCCAGTACTTC,CASSPSGGPAETQYF
few,TRBV19,TRBD1,TRBJ1-6,TGTGCCAGTAGTTTCCGGGACAGGCTGAATTCACCCCTCCACTTT,CASSFRDRLNSPLHF